This TCR beta chain appears in the sequencing data of a study of CD8 T cells in ankylosing spondylitis. General study results and limits: What seemed typical of ankylosing spondylitis blood was a TCR beta motif built from several highly homologous variants. Before this, some motif variants had been reported in reactive arthritis synovial fluid and blood. As reported, disease-linked clones showed significant enrichment in matched ankylosing spondylitis synovial fluid.

Trimming left V 7 bases short and J 5 bases short, with 15 bases between. Germline CDR1 and CDR2: SEHNR and FQNEAQ (reference sequence). The CDR3 is 13 amino acids. Comment on this clonotype: Its target is not known.

Using quantitative 5'-RACE with molecular barcodes, the authors made TCR beta libraries. A single record per CDR3 protein comes from TCRdb applying MiXCR to the 5' RACE reads. The repertoire has some 240,000 distinct CDR3 sequences, 15% to 20% of them found once; the top ten carry around 30%. The sample comprised blood, either unsorted or a sorted T cell fraction (not recorded which). The source is a male donor with ankylosing spondylitis or in good health (not recorded which). V is TRBV7-9 and J is TRBJ2-7; D perhaps matches TRBD2 (5 bases). The CDR3 reads CASTPNSVDEQYF. The CDR3 DNA reads TGTGCCAGCACCCCGAATAGCGTCGACGAGCAGTACTTC.